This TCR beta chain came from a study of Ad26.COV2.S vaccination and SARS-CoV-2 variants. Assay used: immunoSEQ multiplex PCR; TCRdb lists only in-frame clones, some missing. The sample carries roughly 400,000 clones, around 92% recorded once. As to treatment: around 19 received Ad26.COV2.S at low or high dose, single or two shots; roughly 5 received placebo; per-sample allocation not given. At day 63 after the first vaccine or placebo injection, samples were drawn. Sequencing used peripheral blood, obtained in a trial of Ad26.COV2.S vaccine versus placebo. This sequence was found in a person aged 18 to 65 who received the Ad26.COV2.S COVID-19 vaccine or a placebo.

CDR3 DNA: TGTGCCAGCAGCGTAGGGGCAGTTCCAGACGAGCAGTACTTC. Its protein product is CASSVGAVPDEQYF. This chain links TRBV9 with TRBJ2-7; D is uncertain. The CDR3 extends over 14 amino acids. The V gene lost 0 bases and the J gene lost 5 bases, with 12 bases spanning the gap. Germline values: CDR1 SGDLS, CDR2 YYNGEE. Looking up the rest from reference TRBV9 and TRBJ2-7 gives the full variable domain: DSGVTQTPKHLITATGQRVTLRCSPRSGDLSVYWYQQSLDQGLQFLIQYYNGEERAKGNILERFSAQQFPDLHSELNLSSLELGDSALYFCASSVGAVPDEQYFGPGTRLTVT.